This record covers a single T cell receptor (beta chain). This specimen belongs to a study of blood T cell repertoires in COVID-19. Study-wide background: Acute and convalescent COVID-19 samples came from the United States, Italy and Spain. PBMCs, B-cell-depleted T cells, or T cells provided the cDNA or gDNA that made up the material.

Original handling: Scientists estimated how many nucleated cells there were by amplifying reference gene primers. Measured with immunoSEQ multiplex PCR; TCRdb has only the in-frame clones, and not every one. The V and J calls and clone size come from that table; D and trimming were worked out from the DNA. Found here are over 10,000 clones, approximately 91% of them singletons; the top ten hold 12% to 15%. CDR1 is LGHDT, CDR2 YNNKEL, per germline (reference sequence). There are 15 residues in the CDR3. V shed 5 bases and J 5 bases; nucleotides not matched to a gene: 6. The TCR was taken from a human donor in a cohort sampled during active COVID-19. The chain links TRBV3-1 (or the pseudogene TRBV3-2) to TRBJ2-1, with 10 bases matching TRBD2. Sequencing was carried out using peripheral blood. CDR3 DNA sequence: TGTGCCAGCAGCTCTCCGACTAGCGGGCACAATGAGCAGTTCTTC. Its protein product is CASSSPTSGHNEQFF.